What follows describes a single TCR beta chain. The data were taken from a study of blood T cell repertoires in COVID-19. Only in-frame clones appear in the TCRdb table, and some are missing; sequencing was by immunoSEQ multiplex PCR. The sample lists about 160,000 clones; about nine tenths were seen once. Trimming cost V 0 bases and J 6 bases; bases outside gene matches: 5. Germline loops: CDR1 SGHRS, CDR2 YFSETQ. This CDR3 is 15 amino acids long. The specimen sequenced was peripheral blood. The sequence derives from a man in his thirties or forties with COVID-19, enrolled during active disease. The gene calls are TRBV5-1 and TRBJ2-4; 8 bases are shared with TRBD1. As DNA, the CDR3 is TGCGCCAGCAGCTTGGCCTCAGGGGGCGGAAACATTCAGTACTTC. As protein: CASSLASGGGNIQYF.